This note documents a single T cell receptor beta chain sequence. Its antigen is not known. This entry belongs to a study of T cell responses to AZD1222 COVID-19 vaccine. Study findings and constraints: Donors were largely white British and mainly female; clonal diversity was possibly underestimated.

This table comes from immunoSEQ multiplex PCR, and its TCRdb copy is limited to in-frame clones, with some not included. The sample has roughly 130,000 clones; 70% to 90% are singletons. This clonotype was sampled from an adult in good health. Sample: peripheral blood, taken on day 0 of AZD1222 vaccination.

The CDR3 reads CASRAGTQSGNEKLFF. CDR3 DNA: TGTGCCAGCAGGGCCGGGACGCAATCGGGTAATGAAAAACTGTTTTTT. The rearrangement uses TRBV6-6 and TRBJ1-4, with D perhaps matching TRBD1 (5 bases). Germline loops: CDR1 MNHNY, CDR2 SVGAGI (reference sequence). This CDR3 is built from 16 residues. With 6 bases removed from V and 4 bases from J, the gap between germline ends came to 18 bases.